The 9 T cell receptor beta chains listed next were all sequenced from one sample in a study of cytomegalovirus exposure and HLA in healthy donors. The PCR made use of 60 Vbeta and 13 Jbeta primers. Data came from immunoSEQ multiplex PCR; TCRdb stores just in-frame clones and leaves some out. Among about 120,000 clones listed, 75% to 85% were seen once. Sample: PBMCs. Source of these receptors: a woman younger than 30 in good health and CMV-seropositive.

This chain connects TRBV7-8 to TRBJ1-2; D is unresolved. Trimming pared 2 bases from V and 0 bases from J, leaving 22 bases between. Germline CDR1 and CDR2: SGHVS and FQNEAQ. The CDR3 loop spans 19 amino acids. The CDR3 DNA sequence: TGTGCCAGCAGCTTAAGACAATATGGTCTCGGTCAGTCTAACTATGGCTACACCTTC. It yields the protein CASSLRQYGLGQSNYGYTF.

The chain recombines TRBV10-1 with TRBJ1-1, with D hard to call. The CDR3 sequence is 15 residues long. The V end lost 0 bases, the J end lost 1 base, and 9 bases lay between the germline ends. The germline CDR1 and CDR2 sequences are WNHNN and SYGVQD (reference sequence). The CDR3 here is CASSESTEENTEAFF. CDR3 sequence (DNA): TGCGCCAGCAGTGAGTCGACGGAGGAGAACACTGAAGCTTTCTTT.

CDR3 bases: TGTGCCAGCAGCCCTATTTTTTCGGACAGGGGCCCGAACACCGGGGAGCTGTTTTTT. The encoded protein is CASSPIFSDRGPNTGELFF. The chain links TRBV4-2 to TRBJ2-2, with 9 bases fitting TRBD1. This CDR3 is 19 amino acids long. The junction had 12 bases not matched to a gene; V was cut back by 4 bases and J by 0 bases. From germline, CDR1 is LGHNA and CDR2 YNFKEQ.

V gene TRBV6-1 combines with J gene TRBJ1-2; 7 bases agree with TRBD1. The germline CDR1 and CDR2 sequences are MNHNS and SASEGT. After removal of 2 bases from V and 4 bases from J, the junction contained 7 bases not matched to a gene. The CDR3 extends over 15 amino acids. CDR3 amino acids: CASSELGGGGYGYTF. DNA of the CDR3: TGTGCCAGCAGTGAACTAGGGGGCGGAGGCTATGGCTACACCTTC.

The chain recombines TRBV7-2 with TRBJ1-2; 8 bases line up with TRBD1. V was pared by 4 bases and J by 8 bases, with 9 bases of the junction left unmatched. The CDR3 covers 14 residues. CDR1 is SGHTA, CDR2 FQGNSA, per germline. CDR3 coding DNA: TGTGCCAGCAGCTGGCAGGGGGCTAGTAGGGGCTACACCTTC. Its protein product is CASSWQGASRGYTF.

As DNA, the CDR3 is TGTGCCAGCTCACCGGCCCGGGACAGGGGGGGCAATGAGCAGTTCTTC. Encoded protein: CASSPARDRGGNEQFF. The chain links TRBV18 to TRBJ2-1, with 11 bases that match TRBD1. The CDR3 covers 16 residues. In germline, CDR1 is KGHSH, CDR2 LQKENI. The junction had 7 bases not matched to a gene; V was cut back by 3 bases and J by 6 bases.

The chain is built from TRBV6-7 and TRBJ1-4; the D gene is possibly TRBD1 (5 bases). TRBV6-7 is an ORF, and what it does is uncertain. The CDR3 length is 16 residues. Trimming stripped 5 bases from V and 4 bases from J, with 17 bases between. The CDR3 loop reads CASSRRIDSFNEKLFF. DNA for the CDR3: TGTGCCAGCAGTCGACGAATTGACAGCTTTAATGAAAAACTGTTTTTT.

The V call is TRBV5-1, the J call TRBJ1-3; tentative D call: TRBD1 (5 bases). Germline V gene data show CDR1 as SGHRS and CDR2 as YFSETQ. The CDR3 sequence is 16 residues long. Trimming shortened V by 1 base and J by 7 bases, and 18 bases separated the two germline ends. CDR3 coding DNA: TGCGCCAGCAGCTTGAATGCCGACAGCCGGGGGAACACCATATATTTT. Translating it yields CASSLNADSRGNTIYF.

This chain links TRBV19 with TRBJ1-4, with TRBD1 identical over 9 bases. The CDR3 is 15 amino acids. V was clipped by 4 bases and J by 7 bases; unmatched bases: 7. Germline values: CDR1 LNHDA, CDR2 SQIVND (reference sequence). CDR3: CASSKGQGRTEKLFF. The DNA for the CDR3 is TGTGCCAGTAGTAAAGGACAGGGGAGGACTGAAAAACTGTTTTTT.